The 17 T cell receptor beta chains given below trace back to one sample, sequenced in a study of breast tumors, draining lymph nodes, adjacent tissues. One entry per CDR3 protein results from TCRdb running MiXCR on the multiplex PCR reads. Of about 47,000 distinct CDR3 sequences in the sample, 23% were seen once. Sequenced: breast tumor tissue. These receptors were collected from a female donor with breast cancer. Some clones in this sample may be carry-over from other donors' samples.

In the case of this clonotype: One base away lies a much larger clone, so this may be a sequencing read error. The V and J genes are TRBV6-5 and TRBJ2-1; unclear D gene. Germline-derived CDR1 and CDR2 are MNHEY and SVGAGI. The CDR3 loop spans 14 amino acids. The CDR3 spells CASRFKDGYNEQSF. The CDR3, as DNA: TGTGCCAGCAGATTTAAAGACGGCTACAATGAGCAGTCCTTC.

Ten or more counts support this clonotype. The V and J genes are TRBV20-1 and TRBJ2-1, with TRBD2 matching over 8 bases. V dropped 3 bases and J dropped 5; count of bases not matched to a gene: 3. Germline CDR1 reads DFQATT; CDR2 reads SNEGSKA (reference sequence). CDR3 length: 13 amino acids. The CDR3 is CSASGRVDNEQFF. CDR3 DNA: TGCAGTGCTAGCGGGAGGGTCGACAATGAGCAGTTCTTC.

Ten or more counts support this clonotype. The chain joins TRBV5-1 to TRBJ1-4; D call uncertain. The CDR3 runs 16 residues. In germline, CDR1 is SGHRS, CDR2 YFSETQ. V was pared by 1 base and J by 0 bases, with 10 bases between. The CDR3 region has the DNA TGCGCCAGCAGCTTGTCGGAGCAGGCAACTAATGAAAAACTGTTTTTT. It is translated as CASSLSEQATNEKLFF.

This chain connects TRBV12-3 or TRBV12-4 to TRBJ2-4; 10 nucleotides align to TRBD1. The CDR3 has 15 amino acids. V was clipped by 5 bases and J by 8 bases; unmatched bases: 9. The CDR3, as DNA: TGTGCCAGCAGTCCGGGACAGGGGTTTTGGGACATTCAGTACTTC. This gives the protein CASSPGQGFWDIQYF.

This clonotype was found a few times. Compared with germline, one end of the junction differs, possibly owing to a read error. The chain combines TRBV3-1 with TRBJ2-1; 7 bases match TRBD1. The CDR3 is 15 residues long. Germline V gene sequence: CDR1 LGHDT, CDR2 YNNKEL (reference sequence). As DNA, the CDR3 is TGTGCCAGCAGCACCCCCCCCGGGACAGCACAGGTGCTGGTCTTC. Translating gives CASSTPPGTAQVLVF.

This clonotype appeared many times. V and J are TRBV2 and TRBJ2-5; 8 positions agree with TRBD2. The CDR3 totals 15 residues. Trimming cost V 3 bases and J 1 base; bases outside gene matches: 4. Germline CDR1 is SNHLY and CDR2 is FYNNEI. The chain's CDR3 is CASSDRSGSQETQYF. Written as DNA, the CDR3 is TGTGCCAGCAGTGATAGGAGCGGGAGCCAAGAGACCCAGTACTTC.

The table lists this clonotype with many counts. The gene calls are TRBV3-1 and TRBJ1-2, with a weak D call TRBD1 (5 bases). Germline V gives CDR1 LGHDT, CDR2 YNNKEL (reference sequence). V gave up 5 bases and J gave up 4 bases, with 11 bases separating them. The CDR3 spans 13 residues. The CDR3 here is CASSRGERYGYTF. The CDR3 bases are TGTGCCAGCAGCAGAGGGGAACGCTATGGCTACACCTTC.

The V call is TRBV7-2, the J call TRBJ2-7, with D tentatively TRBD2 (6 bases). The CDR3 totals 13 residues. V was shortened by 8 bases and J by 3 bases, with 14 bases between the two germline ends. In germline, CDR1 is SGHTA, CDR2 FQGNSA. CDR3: CASGTFLLYEQYF. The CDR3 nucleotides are TGTGCCAGCGGGACTTTCCTCCTCTACGAGCAGTACTTC.

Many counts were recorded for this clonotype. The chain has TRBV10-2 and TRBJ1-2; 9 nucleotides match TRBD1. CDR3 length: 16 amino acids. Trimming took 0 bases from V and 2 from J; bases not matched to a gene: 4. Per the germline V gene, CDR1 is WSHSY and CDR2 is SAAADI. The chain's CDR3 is CASSESRTGDNYGYTF. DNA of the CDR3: TGCGCCAGCAGTGAGTCGCGGACAGGGGACAACTATGGCTACACCTTC.

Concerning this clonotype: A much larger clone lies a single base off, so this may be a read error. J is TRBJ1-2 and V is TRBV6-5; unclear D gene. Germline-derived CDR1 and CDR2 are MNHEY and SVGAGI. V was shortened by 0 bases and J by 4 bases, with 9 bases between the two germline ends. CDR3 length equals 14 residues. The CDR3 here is CASSYSGPLYGYTF. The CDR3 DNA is TGTGCCAGCAGTTACTCGGGCCCACTCTATGGCTACACCTTC.

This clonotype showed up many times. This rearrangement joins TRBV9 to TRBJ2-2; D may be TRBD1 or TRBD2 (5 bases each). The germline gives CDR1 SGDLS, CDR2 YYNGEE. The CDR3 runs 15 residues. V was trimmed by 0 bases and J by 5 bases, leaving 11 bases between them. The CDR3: CASSVGGDGTGELFF. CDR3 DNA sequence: TGTGCCAGCAGCGTAGGAGGGGACGGGACCGGGGAGCTGTTTTTT.

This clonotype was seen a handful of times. For the CDR3, the DNA is TGTGCCAGCAGTGAAAACCCCACGAAAAACATTCAGTACTTC. It yields the protein CASSENPTKNIQYF. The V gene is TRBV6-1, the J gene TRBJ2-4; D remains ambiguous. V was cut by 2 bases and J by 4 bases, with 9 bases left in between. The CDR3 length is 14 residues. Germline CDR1 reads MNHNS; CDR2 reads SASEGT.

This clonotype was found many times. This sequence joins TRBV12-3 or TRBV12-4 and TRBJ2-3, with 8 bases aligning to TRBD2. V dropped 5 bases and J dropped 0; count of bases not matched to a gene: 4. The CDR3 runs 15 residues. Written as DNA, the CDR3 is TGTGCCAGCAGTCTAGGACTAGCTAGCACAGATACGCAGTATTTT. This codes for CASSLGLASTDTQYF.

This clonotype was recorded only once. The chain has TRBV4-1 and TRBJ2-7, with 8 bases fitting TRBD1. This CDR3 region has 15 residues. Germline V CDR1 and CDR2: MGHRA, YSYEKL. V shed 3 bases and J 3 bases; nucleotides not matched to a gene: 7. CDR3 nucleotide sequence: TGCGCCAGCAGCCACCCCGGACAGGGACTCTACGAGCAGTACTTC. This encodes CASSHPGQGLYEQYF.

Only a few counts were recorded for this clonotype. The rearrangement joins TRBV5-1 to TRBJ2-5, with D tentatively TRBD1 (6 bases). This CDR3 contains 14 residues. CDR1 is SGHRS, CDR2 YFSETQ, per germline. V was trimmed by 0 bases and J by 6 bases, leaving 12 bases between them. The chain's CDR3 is CASSLGQGKKTQYF. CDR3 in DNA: TGCGCCAGCAGCTTGGGCCAGGGGAAAAAGACCCAGTACTTC.

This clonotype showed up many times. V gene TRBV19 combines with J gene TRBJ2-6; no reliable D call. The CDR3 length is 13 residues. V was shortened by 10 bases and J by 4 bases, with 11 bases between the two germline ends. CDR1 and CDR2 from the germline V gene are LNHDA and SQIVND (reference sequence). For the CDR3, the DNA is TGTGCCACCTCCGTTACCGGGGCCAACGTCCTGACTTTC. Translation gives CATSVTGANVLTF.

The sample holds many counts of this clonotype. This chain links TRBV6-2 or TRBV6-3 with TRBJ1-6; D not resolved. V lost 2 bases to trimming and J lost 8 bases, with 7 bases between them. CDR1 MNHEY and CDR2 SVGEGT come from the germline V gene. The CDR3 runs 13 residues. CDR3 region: CASSYLKDSPLHF. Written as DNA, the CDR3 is TGTGCCAGCAGTTACCTTAAGGATTCACCCCTCCACTTT.